These 28 T cell receptor beta chains originate from one sample sequenced in a study of Tregs in tolerant kidney transplant recipients. This table comes from immunoSEQ multiplex PCR, and its TCRdb copy is limited to in-frame clones, with some not included. Its table lists tens of thousands of clones. The source material was CD8+ T cells from blood, sampled before the transplant. Receptors originate from a human donor who received a combined kidney and bone marrow transplant.

Details on this clone: Coverage ceases 3 residues before the CDR3 finishes, and the germline J gene fills in the end. The genes are TRBV20-1 and TRBJ2-1; weak D call: TRBD1 (6 bases). Trimming removed 6 bases at V and 6 bases at J, with 21 bases between. Germline V gene sequence: CDR1 DFQATT, CDR2 SNEGSKA (reference sequence). The CDR3 consists of 15 residues. CDR3 sequence reads: CSARPTGTGINEQFF. The CDR3 bases that were read are TGCAGTGCCAGACCAACAGGGACCGGGATCAATGAG.

Remarks on this clone: The read gets to within 3 residues of the CDR3 end, and the germline J gene fills in the rest. V gene TRBV30 combines with J gene TRBJ2-1; 10 positions agree with TRBD1. This CDR3 is 15 amino acids long. Losses at the gene ends were 2 bases for V and 6 bases for J; bases not matched to a gene: 7. Per the germline V gene, CDR1 is GTSNPN and CDR2 is SVGIG (reference sequence). CDR3 sequence: CAWSPWDRGGNEQFF. The CDR3 DNA, read in part, is TGTGCCTGGAGTCCTTGGGACAGGGGTGGCAATGAG.

About this clone: The read comes to an end 3 residues before the CDR3 does, leaving the germline J gene to fill in the end. The V and J genes are TRBV4-1 and TRBJ2-1; 10 positions match TRBD2. Germline CDR1 is MGHRA and CDR2 is YSYEKL. The V gene end was trimmed by 2 bases and the J gene end by 8 bases; junction bases not matched to a gene: 6. CDR3 size: 15 residues. The CDR3 loop reads CASSQRLAGVDEQFF. CDR3 bases read: TGCGCCAGCAGCCAACGTCTAGCGGGAGTGGATGAG.

To note about this clone: With the read ending 3 residues before the CDR3 end, the germline J gene is used to fill in that end. This rearrangement joins TRBV20-1 to TRBJ2-3, with TRBD1 identical over 8 bases. CDR3 size: 15 residues. J was trimmed by 2 bases and V by 6 bases; bases with no gene match: 10. Looked up from germline, CDR1 is DFQATT and CDR2 is SNEGSKA (reference sequence). The DNA read from the CDR3 is TGCAGTGCCAGCTGGACAGGGCTTCCCACAGATACG. It translates to CSASWTGLPTDT. The CDR3 in its entirety is CSASWTGLPTDTQYF.

For this clone: The read finishes 3 residues shy of the CDR3 end, and the germline J gene is used to complete it. V gene TRBV13 combines with J gene TRBJ2-7; D unclear. The V gene's germline CDR1 is PRHDT and CDR2 FYEKMQ (reference sequence). The CDR3 is 14 residues long. The germline V and J ends were trimmed by 5 bases and 3 bases, with 14 bases remaining between them. CDR3 sequence: CASSGPGSFYEQYF. The sequenced CDR3 bases are TGTGCCAGCAGCGGCCCCGGTAGCTTCTACGAG.

With respect to this clone: The read finishes 3 residues shy of the CDR3 end, and the germline J gene is used to complete it. The rearrangement joins TRBV30 to TRBJ1-1, with no clear D. Germline V gives CDR1 GTSNPN, CDR2 SVGIG (reference sequence). CDR3 size: 11 residues. CDR3 DNA, as far as it was read: TGTGCCTGGAGTGTCTCACTGAAT. This codes for CAWSVSLN. The whole CDR3 reads CAWSVSLNAFF.

As concerns this clone: From the germline J gene comes the end of the CDR3, since the read stops 3 residues before it. The chain employs TRBV7-9 and TRBJ2-5, with D tentatively TRBD2 (5 bases). Germline CDR1 SEHNR, CDR2 FQNEAQ (reference sequence). V lost 1 base and J lost 4, with 13 bases in between. CDR3 length equals 15 residues. The part of the CDR3 DNA that was read is TGTGCCAGCAGCTTAGTTCGGCCCGCGGGAGAGACC. Amino acids: CASSLVRPAGET. Given in full, the CDR3 is CASSLVRPAGETQYF.

For this clone: The CDR3 extends 3 residues past the end of the read, so its final part is completed from the germline J gene. This sequence joins TRBV20-1 and TRBJ2-7; the match to TRBD2 covers 12 bases. The CDR3 runs 14 residues. The J segment lost 3 bases and the V segment lost 6 bases, leaving 6 bases of the junction unmatched. In germline, CDR1 is DFQATT, CDR2 SNEGSKA (reference sequence). The CDR3 loop reads CSAWTSGTVYEQYF. The sequenced part of the CDR3 DNA is TGCAGTGCATGGACTAGCGGGACAGTCTACGAG.

As regards this clone: The sequenced fragment ends 3 residues before the CDR3 boundary, so the rest is inferred from the germline J gene. The J gene is TRBJ2-7, the V gene TRBV18, with D perhaps matching TRBD1 (6 bases). Between the trimmed V and J ends, which lost 8 bases and 0 bases, there was a span of 14 bases. The length of the CDR3 is 14 residues. In germline, CDR1 is KGHSH, CDR2 LQKENI. The CDR3 bases that were read are TGTGCCAGCGCTGACAGGCCAAGCTCCTACGAG. Translated: CASADRPSSYE. The entire CDR3 reads CASADRPSSYEQYF.

To note about this clone: The read ends 3 residues shy of where the CDR3 ends; the end is completed using the germline J gene. The rearrangement uses TRBV19 and TRBJ2-1; possible D gene TRBD2, 5 bases. The V gene lost 4 bases and the J gene lost 1 base, with 8 bases spanning the gap. Per germline, CDR1 LNHDA and CDR2 SQIVND (reference sequence). CDR3 length equals 14 residues. The CDR3 DNA, read in part, is TGTGCCAGTAGTAACCCGGGGTCCTACAATGAG. It translates to CASSNPGSYNE. The whole CDR3 sequence reads CASSNPGSYNEQFF.

For this clone: The read gets to within 3 residues of the CDR3 end, and the germline J gene fills in the rest. This rearrangement joins TRBV7-9 to TRBJ2-2; D call uncertain. The V end lost 5 bases, the J end lost 5 bases, and 9 bases lay between the germline ends. Germline V gives CDR1 SEHNR, CDR2 FQNEAQ (reference sequence). This CDR3 spans 13 amino acids. The DNA read from the CDR3 is TGTGCCAGCAGCCTCCCTAGGACCGGGGAG. Its protein is CASSLPRTGE. The whole CDR3 sequence is CASSLPRTGELFF. Full variable domain (outside the CDR3, taken from reference TRBV7-9 and TRBJ2-2): DTGVSQNPRHKITKRGQNVTFRCDPISEHNRLYWYRQTLGQGPEFLTYFQNEAQLEKSRLLSDRFSAERPKGSFSTLEIQRTEQGDSAMYLCASSLPRTGELFFGEGSRLTVL.

Incomplete CDR3 DNA: TGTGCCAGCCTCCCAGCGGGGAGCTCCTACAATGAG. This gives the protein CASLPAGSSYNE. The full CDR3 is CASLPAGSSYNEQFF. The chain couples TRBV2 to TRBJ2-1, with TRBD2 matching 7 bases. The read is 3 residues too short to cover the CDR3 end, so that end is filled in from the germline J gene. Germline V gene data show CDR1 as SNHLY and CDR2 as FYNNEI. The V gene end was trimmed by 8 bases and the J gene end by 0 bases; junction bases not matched to a gene: 7. This CDR3 is 15 amino acids long.

A remark on this clone: Read sequence stops 3 residues before the CDR3 end, and the germline J gene provides the missing end. V gene TRBV6-1 combines with J gene TRBJ2-1; D perhaps matches TRBD1 (6 bases). Germline CDR1 MNHNS, CDR2 SASEGT. The CDR3 runs to 13 residues. Trimming cost V 3 bases and J 6 bases, with 9 bases left between them. CDR3 loop: CASSEGHPNEQFF. The sequenced CDR3 bases are TGTGCCAGCAGTGAGGGACATCCCAATGAG.

About this clone itself: The observed sequence ends 3 residues before the CDR3 terminus, with the missing tail filled in from the germline J gene. The chain links TRBV30 to TRBJ2-3, with 8 bases aligning to TRBD2. CDR3 size: 14 residues. From germline, CDR1 is GTSNPN and CDR2 SVGIG (reference sequence). V lost 4 bases and J lost 4; bases outside the gene matches: 7. The CDR3 reads CAWKVAGWADTQYF. The covered CDR3 bases are TGTGCCTGGAAGGTAGCGGGGTGGGCAGATACG.

Note on this clone: Read sequence stops 3 residues before the CDR3 end, and the germline J gene provides the missing end. The V gene is TRBV7-2, the J gene TRBJ1-1; unclear D gene. This CDR3 is built from 14 residues. CDR1 and CDR2 from the germline V gene are SGHTA and FQGNSA. V lost 2 bases, J lost 4 bases, and 11 bases lay in between. CDR3 DNA (partial): TGTGCCAGCAGCTTAAACTCCGGGGTCACTGAA. Residues: CASSLNSGVTE. The entire CDR3 sequence reads CASSLNSGVTEAFF.

Notes on this clone: The read gets to within 3 residues of the CDR3 end, and the germline J gene fills in the rest. The chain joins TRBV5-1 to TRBJ2-7; 7 nucleotides align to TRBD1. Trimming removed 2 bases from V and 6 bases from J; junction bases left unmatched: 5. Germline V gives CDR1 SGHRS, CDR2 YFSETQ. CDR3 length equals 13 residues. CDR3 bases read: TGCGCCAGCAGCTTAACAGGGGCAGGCGAG. Its translation is CASSLTGAGE. The complete CDR3 reads CASSLTGAGEQYF.

About this clone: The CDR3 goes on 3 residues after the read ends, and that part is filled in from the germline J gene. The chain links TRBV20-1 to TRBJ2-7, with D perhaps matching TRBD1 or TRBD2 (5 bases each). The CDR3 sequence is 13 residues long. The V gene's germline CDR1 is DFQATT and CDR2 SNEGSKA (reference sequence). With 0 bases removed from V and 6 bases from J, the gap between germline ends came to 12 bases. CDR3 sequence: CSARERGLVEQYF. The sequenced part of the CDR3 DNA is TGCAGTGCTAGAGAGAGGGGTCTTGTCGAG.

Of note for this clone: The read stops 3 residues short of the end of the CDR3; the missing end is completed from the germline J gene. The rearrangement joins TRBV19 to TRBJ2-7; TRBD2 aligns across 11 bases. CDR1 and CDR2 (germline): LNHDA, SQIVND (reference sequence). The CDR3 loop spans 16 amino acids. J was trimmed by 2 bases and V by 5 bases; bases with no gene match: 8. The CDR3: CASSLTSGRKAYEQYF. CDR3 bases read: TGTGCCAGTAGTCTAACTAGCGGGAGAAAAGCCTACGAG.

With respect to this clone: The CDR3 end is not reached by the read, which stops 3 residues before it; the germline J gene fills it in. V and J are TRBV23-1 and TRBJ1-1; 10 nucleotides line up with TRBD1. TRBV23-1 is flagged as an ORF with uncertain function. The CDR3 is made up of 15 amino acids. V lost 2 bases and J lost 4; bases outside the gene matches: 4. The DNA read from the CDR3 is TGCGCCAGCAGTCAACACGACAGGGGGCCCACTGAA. Residues: CASSQHDRGPTE. In full, the CDR3 is CASSQHDRGPTEAFF.

To note about this clone: The DNA ends 3 residues before the CDR3 does, and the rest of the CDR3 is filled in from the germline J gene. The V gene is TRBV7-6, the J gene TRBJ2-1, with 11 bases that match TRBD2. The V gene's germline CDR1 is SGHVS and CDR2 FNYEAQ. The V segment lost 5 bases and the J segment 9 bases; nucleotides outside the gene matches: 9. The CDR3 has 15 residues. The sequenced part of the CDR3 DNA is TGTGCCAGCAGCCCTGGGGTAGCGGGAGGGAGTGAG. Protein product: CASSPGVAGGSE. The whole CDR3 protein reads CASSPGVAGGSEQFF. Filled out from reference TRBV7-6 and TRBJ2-1, the complete variable domain reads GAGVSQSPRYKVTKRGQDVALRCDPISGHVSLYWYRQALGQGPEFLTYFNYEAQQDKSGLPNDRFSAERPEGSISTLTIQRTEQRDSAMYRCASSPGVAGGSEQFFGPGTRLTVL.

Concerning this clone itself: The read halts 3 residues ahead of the CDR3 end, with the missing end drawn from the germline J gene. The chain combines TRBV18 with TRBJ2-7, with D maybe TRBD2 (5 bases). V was shortened by 4 bases and J by 5 bases, with 12 bases between the two germline ends. Germline CDR1 is KGHSH and CDR2 is LQKENI. There are 13 residues in the CDR3. CDR3: CASSLPGSDEQYF. CDR3 DNA, as far as it was read: TGTGCCAGCTCACTCCCGGGGTCCGACGAG.

In regard to this clone: The read is 3 residues too short to cover the CDR3 end, so that end is filled in from the germline J gene. The chain is built from TRBV6-2 or TRBV6-3 and TRBJ2-1, with D possibly TRBD1 on 6 matching bases. The V and J ends lost 5 bases and 4 bases respectively, with 18 bases between them. The CDR3 is 16 amino acids. CDR1 and CDR2 (germline): MNHEY, SVGEGT. CDR3 sequence reads: CASSISLDSKYNEQFF. Partial CDR3 DNA: TGTGCCAGCAGTATCTCTTTGGACAGTAAATACAATGAG.

A remark on this clone: Read coverage stops 3 residues before the CDR3 terminus; the germline J gene supplies the remainder. V is TRBV29-1 and J is TRBJ1-3; D unresolved. Germline lookup yields CDR1 SQVTM and CDR2 ANQGSEA. The CDR3 sequence is 17 residues long. The V gene lost 6 bases and the J gene lost 0 bases, with 21 bases spanning the gap. The CDR3 bases that were read are TGCAGCGTCTACGATATAGATCCTGCGAGCTCTGGAAACACC. It translates to CSVYDIDPASSGNT. The whole CDR3 region reads CSVYDIDPASSGNTIYF.

Note on this clone: Read coverage stops 3 residues before the CDR3 terminus; the germline J gene supplies the remainder. The chain has TRBV11-2 and TRBJ2-7; 7 nucleotides line up with TRBD1. V shed 5 bases, J shed 0 bases, and the junction held 7 bases outside the gene matches. The germline V gene encodes CDR1 SGHAT and CDR2 FQNNGV. The CDR3 sequence is 15 residues long. The CDR3 protein is CASSIGAGGSYEQYF. Partial CDR3 DNA: TGTGCCAGCAGCATAGGCGCAGGGGGCTCCTACGAG.

On this clone itself: The read finishes 3 residues shy of the CDR3 end, and the germline J gene is used to complete it. The V gene is TRBV9, the J gene TRBJ2-7; no reliable D call. The CDR3 is made up of 14 amino acids. V was clipped by 4 bases and J by 2 bases, with 13 bases between them. CDR1 is SGDLS, CDR2 YYNGEE, per germline. The CDR3 loop is CASSLGRPPYEQYF. The sequenced part of the CDR3 DNA is TGTGCCAGCAGCCTGGGCAGGCCTCCCTACGAG.

Notes on this clone: The read ends 3 residues early relative to the CDR3; the germline J gene fills the gap. The chain employs TRBV2 and TRBJ2-7; D is perhaps TRBD2 (6 bases). Trimming left V 7 bases short and J 2 bases short, with 21 bases between. In germline, CDR1 is SNHLY, CDR2 FYNNEI. This CDR3 has 16 residues. CDR3 bases read: TGTGCCAGCACCCCTCCAACGGGACTTGGACCCTACGAG. Translation gives CASTPPTGLGPYE. In full, the CDR3 reads CASTPPTGLGPYEQYF.

A word on this clone: The germline gene is not matched at one end of the junction; a read error may be the cause. The sequenced fragment ends 3 residues before the CDR3 boundary, so the rest is inferred from the germline J gene. This chain joins TRBV29-1 and TRBJ2-3; 10 bases line up with TRBD2. CDR1 is SQVTM, CDR2 ANQGSEA, per germline. CDR3 length equals 15 residues. The sequenced CDR3 bases are TGCAGCGTAGAAGGGACTAGCGAAAGCACAGATACG. Encoded protein: CSVEGTSESTDT. The CDR3 reads in full as CSVEGTSESTDTQYF.

On this clone itself: Read coverage stops 3 residues before the CDR3 terminus; the germline J gene supplies the remainder. The chain couples TRBV19 to TRBJ1-1; the D gene is possibly TRBD1 (6 bases). The CDR3 is made up of 12 amino acids. Germline CDR1 reads LNHDA; CDR2 reads SQIVND (reference sequence). V was cut by 8 bases and J by 3 bases, with 10 bases left in between. The sequenced part of the CDR3 DNA is TGTGCCAGTGTCGCAGGGGACACTGAA. Encoded protein: CASVAGDTE. The whole CDR3 protein reads CASVAGDTEAFF.